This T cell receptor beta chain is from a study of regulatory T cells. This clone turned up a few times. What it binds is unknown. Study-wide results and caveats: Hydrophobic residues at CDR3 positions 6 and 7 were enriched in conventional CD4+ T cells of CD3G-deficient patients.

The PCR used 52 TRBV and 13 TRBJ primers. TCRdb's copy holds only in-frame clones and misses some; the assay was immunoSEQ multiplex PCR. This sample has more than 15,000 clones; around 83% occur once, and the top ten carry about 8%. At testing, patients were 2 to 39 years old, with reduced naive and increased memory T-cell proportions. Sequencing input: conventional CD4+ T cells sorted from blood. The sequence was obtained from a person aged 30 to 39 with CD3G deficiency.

CDR3 sequence reads: CASSHGQGEQFF. The CDR3 nucleotides read TGTGCCAGCAGTCACGGACAGGGTGAGCAGTTCTTC. The chain carries TRBV6-6 and TRBJ2-1; TRBD1 matches 8 bases. With 5 bases clipped from V and 9 bases from J, the junction kept 3 bases outside the gene matches. CDR3 length: 12 residues. CDR1 is MNHNY and CDR2 is SVGAGI in the germline V gene (reference sequence).